This note documents a single T cell receptor (beta chain) sequence. The source of the sample is a study of blood T cell repertoires in COVID-19. Germline CDR1 MNHEY, CDR2 SVGAGI. This CDR3 region has 13 residues. Trimming removed 6 bases at V and 5 bases at J, with 13 bases between. Assay: immunoSEQ multiplex PCR; the TCRdb copy retains only in-frame clones and omits some. The sample consists of about 130,000 clones, 86% of them appearing once. Sequencing was carried out using PBMCs or T cells enriched from blood (not recorded which). The rearrangement uses TRBV6-5 and TRBJ1-1, with D hard to call. The receptor comes from a woman aged 45-59 years who had recovered from COVID-19. The CDR3 loop is CASRERSRTEAFF. Here the CDR3 DNA reads TGTGCCAGCAGGGAGAGATCTCGGACTGAAGCTTTCTTT.